A selection of T cell receptor beta chains follows, all from one sample in a study of blood T cell repertoires in COVID-19. Measured with immunoSEQ multiplex PCR; TCRdb has only the in-frame clones, and not every one. The sample includes some 320,000 clones, 90% of them seen just once. Specimen: PBMCs or T cells enriched from blood (not recorded which). These receptors were taken from a man in his 60s who had recovered from COVID-19. Each CDR3 is given with its conserved first and last residue. Each record gives: V gene, D gene, J gene, clone size, CDR3 protein, CDR3 DNA. A D gene is named only where the DNA matches it firmly. Clone sizes are given selectively: once, few, many, or a class where the clone is expanded.

TRBV24-1	TRBD2	TRBJ2-5	NA	CATRTSGSEQETQYF	TGTGCCACCAGGACTAGCGGGAGTGAACAAGAGACCCAGTACTTC
TRBV19	NA	TRBJ2-5	NA	CASKDSWETQYF	TGTGCCAGTAAGGACAGTTGGGAGACCCAGTACTTC
TRBV19	NA	TRBJ1-2	NA	CASRKGINYGYTF	TGTGCCAGTAGAAAGGGGATCAACTATGGCTACACCTTC
TRBV6-2/TRBV6-3	TRBD1	TRBJ1-5	NA	CASSYTGQRNQPQHF	TGTGCCAGCAGTTACACGGGACAGCGCAATCAGCCCCAGCATTTT
TRBV7-9	NA	TRBJ2-1	NA	CASSSGRGGYNEQFF	TGTGCCAGCAGCAGTGGGCGGGGAGGCTACAATGAGCAGTTCTTC
TRBV5-6	TRBD1	TRBJ1-5	NA	CASSSRRTGAFYSNQPQHF	TGTGCCAGCAGCTCTCGCCGGACAGGGGCGTTCTATAGCAATCAGCCCCAGCATTTT
TRBV7-3	NA	TRBJ2-1	NA	CASSPINRHPYNEQFF	TGTGCCAGCAGCCCCATCAACAGGCACCCCTACAATGAGCAGTTCTTC
TRBV2	NA	TRBJ2-5	NA	CATERLETQYF	TGTGCCACTGAGCGGCTAGAGACCCAGTACTTC
TRBV7-6	NA	TRBJ1-6	NA	CASSPVLGPLHF	TGTGCCAGCAGTCCCGTCTTGGGCCCCCTCCACTTT
TRBV18	NA	TRBJ1-5	NA	CASSPPGPISAQPQHF	TGTGCCAGCTCACCCCCCGGACCGATTAGCGCTCAGCCCCAGCATTTT
TRBV18	TRBD1	TRBJ2-3	NA	CASSLEKGARTDTQYF	TGTGCCAGCTCACTTGAAAAGGGGGCGCGCACAGATACGCAGTATTTT
TRBV5-1	TRBD2	TRBJ2-1	NA	CASSPWTSGPNEQFF	TGCGCCAGCAGCCCCTGGACTAGCGGACCCAATGAGCAGTTCTTC
TRBV12-3/TRBV12-4	NA	TRBJ1-6	NA	CASSSGGAPLHF	TGTGCCAGCAGTTCTGGGGGGGCGCCCCTCCACTTT
TRBV3-1/TRBV3-2	TRBD1	TRBJ2-5	few	CASSLPSGRTGQETQYF	TGTGCCAGCAGCCTCCCCTCTGGAAGGACAGGGCAAGAGACCCAGTACTTC
TRBV6-5	TRBD1	TRBJ1-2	NA	CASRLLTGADYGYTF	TGTGCCAGCAGACTCCTTACAGGGGCTGACTATGGCTACACCTTC
TRBV27	NA	TRBJ2-3	NA	CASSLAGSWADTQYF	TGTGCCAGCAGTTTGGCGGGGAGTTGGGCAGATACGCAGTATTTT
TRBV19	NA	TRBJ1-5	NA	CASSRGTGDYSNQPQHF	TGTGCCAGTAGTCGCGGAACAGGAGATTATAGCAATCAGCCCCAGCATTTT
TRBV6-5	TRBD1	TRBJ1-1	NA	CASSRQGRINTEAFF	TGTGCCAGCAGCCGACAGGGTCGAATTAACACTGAAGCTTTCTTT
TRBV11-2	NA	TRBJ2-3	NA	CASSLILAPDTQYF	TGTGCCAGCAGCTTAATTCTGGCTCCAGATACGCAGTATTTT
TRBV5-6	TRBD1	TRBJ2-5	NA	CASSLVPGTGGWETQYF	TGTGCCAGCAGCTTGGTCCCCGGGACAGGGGGTTGGGAGACCCAGTACTTC
TRBV27	NA	TRBJ2-4	NA	CASSVQGSIQYF	TGTGCCAGCAGTGTACAGGGTTCGATTCAGTACTTC
TRBV20-1	NA	TRBJ1-3	NA	CSASNFRRGSGNTIYF	TGCAGTGCTAGTAACTTTCGCAGGGGCTCTGGAAACACCATATATTTT
TRBV27	NA	TRBJ1-4	few	CASSTNGMGKLFF	TGTGCCAGCAGCACCAACGGGATGGGGAAACTGTTTTTT
TRBV30	NA	TRBJ2-7	once	CAWIVRGNEITYEQYF	TGTGCCTGGATTGTACGGGGGAATGAGATAACCTACGAGCAGTACTTC
TRBV19	TRBD1	TRBJ1-4	NA	CATGQVGEKLFF	TGTGCCACTGGACAGGTTGGGGAAAAACTGTTTTTT
TRBV7-3	NA	TRBJ2-2	few	CASSLTGGDYTGELFF	TGTGCCAGCAGCTTAACTGGCGGGGACTACACCGGGGAGCTGTTTTTT
TRBV3-1/TRBV3-2	TRBD1	TRBJ2-1	NA	CASRKGQNNEQFF	TGTGCCAGCAGGAAGGGACAGAACAATGAGCAGTTCTTC
TRBV6-2/TRBV6-3	NA	TRBJ2-7	few	CASSYRGTGTRIYEQYF	TGTGCCAGCAGTTACAGGGGGACCGGGACCCGCATCTACGAGCAGTACTTC
TRBV7-2	TRBD1	TRBJ1-1	NA	CASSLQTGVWGTEAFF	TGTGCCAGCAGCCTTCAGACAGGGGTTTGGGGCACTGAAGCTTTCTTT
TRBV27	TRBD2	TRBJ2-7	NA	CASSLSGLAGGPNYEQYF	TGTGCCAGCAGTTTATCCGGACTAGCGGGGGGGCCGAACTACGAGCAGTACTTC
TRBV11-3	NA	TRBJ1-5	NA	CASSFRGSNQPQHF	TGTGCCAGCAGCTTTCGGGGTAGCAATCAGCCCCAGCATTTT
TRBV12-3/TRBV12-4	NA	TRBJ2-7	NA	CASRKTGGYEQYF	TGTGCCAGCAGGAAGACAGGTGGCTACGAGCAGTACTTC
TRBV10-3	NA	TRBJ2-7	NA	CAISELGGGRSYEQYF	TGTGCCATCAGTGAGTTGGGCGGAGGGCGCTCCTACGAGCAGTACTTC
TRBV7-9	TRBD1	TRBJ1-1	NA	CASSLGSGGNTEAFF	TGTGCCAGCAGCTTAGGATCAGGGGGGAACACTGAAGCTTTCTTT
TRBV7-9	TRBD1	TRBJ2-1	NA	CASSRRDRAGMGYNEQFF	TGTGCCAGCAGCCGCCGGGACAGGGCTGGAATGGGGTACAATGAGCAGTTCTTC
TRBV29-1	NA	TRBJ1-1	NA	CSAAGNTEAFF	TGCAGCGCTGCAGGGAACACTGAAGCTTTCTTT
TRBV30	NA	TRBJ2-5	NA	CAWTGLETQYF	TGTGCCTGGACAGGTTTGGAGACCCAGTACTTC
TRBV7-9	NA	TRBJ2-2	NA	CASSLAGGTGELFF	TGTGCCAGCAGCTTAGCCGGGGGCACCGGGGAGCTGTTTTTT
TRBV4-3	NA	TRBJ1-4	NA	CASSQDTSYNEKLFF	TGCGCCAGCAGCCAAGATACAAGTTATAATGAAAAACTGTTTTTT
TRBV5-8	NA	TRBJ1-5	NA	CASRRTGGSNQPQHF	TGTGCCAGCAGAAGAACGGGCGGGAGCAATCAGCCCCAGCATTTT
TRBV5-4	NA	TRBJ1-5	NA	CASSSYNSNQPQHF	TGTGCCAGCAGCTCTTATAATAGCAATCAGCCCCAGCATTTT
TRBV18	NA	TRBJ1-4	NA	CASSPGTYEKLFF	TGTGCCAGCTCACCAGGGACTTACGAAAAACTGTTTTTT
TRBV12-3/TRBV12-4	NA	TRBJ1-1	once	CASSPGVTWTAFF	TGTGCCAGCAGCCCAGGGGTCACGTGGACAGCTTTCTTT
TRBV9	TRBD1	TRBJ2-3	NA	CASSVVPQGASDTQYF	TGTGCCAGCAGCGTAGTACCACAGGGGGCATCAGATACGCAGTATTTT
TRBV28	TRBD1	TRBJ2-7	once	CASSLGRWGTGLYEQYF	TGTGCCAGCAGTTTGGGTAGGTGGGGGACAGGGTTGTACGAGCAGTACTTC